The 5 T cell receptor beta chains in this list originate from one sample, sequenced in a study of T cells in Graves' hyperthyroidism and ophthalmopathy (dated by TCRdb to between 2018 and 2021). Library creation used multiplex PCR. Sequencing instrument: Illumina HiSeq 2000. The TCR beta CDR3 regions were amplified from the RNA transcripts. The first round of RT-PCR for the TCR CDR3 was performed with the HTBI primer set and the Qiagen OneStep RT-PCR kit. Using fastp trimming at Q25 and MiXCR clonotype assembly, TCRdb reanalyzed the public sequencing data and kept in-frame beta chains. Rows with a matching CDR3 protein are joined into one entry that keeps the most common DNA and genes. The sample table holds 550,000 to 850,000 distinct CDR3 sequences, of which around 20% were seen once. Of the sample, roughly a sixth falls within the top ten clones. The sequenced material came from blood. All receptors come from a woman in her forties or fifties with Graves' hyperthyroidism that later progressed to Graves' ophthalmopathy.

The gene calls are TRBV6-1 and TRBJ1-5, with D maybe TRBD1 (6 bases). Trimming shortened V by 4 bases and J by 0 bases, and 19 bases separated the two germline ends. This CDR3 contains 18 residues. The V gene's germline CDR1 is MNHNS and CDR2 SASEGT. This chain's CDR3 is CASSVTGAGVTSNQPQHF. In nucleotides, the CDR3 is TGTGCCAGCAGTGTGACGGGGGCCGGTGTAACTAGCAATCAGCCCCAGCATTTT.

With respect to this clonotype: Relative to the germline gene, one junction end is altered; a read error may explain this. The V call is TRBV5-1, the J call TRBJ2-3, with 8 positions matching TRBD1. The CDR3 is made up of 15 amino acids. The germline V gene has CDR1 SGHRS and CDR2 YFSETQ. The CDR3 is CAGRPGQESTDTQYF. In DNA form, the CDR3 reads TGCGCCGGCAGACCGGGACAGGAGAGCACAGATACGCAGTATTTT.

This clonotype was observed a handful of times. V and J are TRBV7-9 and TRBJ2-1; D remains unclear. Trimming left V 1 base short and J 10 bases short, with 14 bases between. Per the germline V gene, CDR1 is SEHNR and CDR2 is FQNEAQ (reference sequence). There are 14 residues in the CDR3. CDR3 loop: CASSLGLLEWEQFF. The DNA of the CDR3 is TGTGCCAGCAGCTTAGGGCTCTTGGAGTGGGAGCAGTTCTTC.

V gene TRBV7-3 combines with J gene TRBJ2-2; possible D gene TRBD2, 5 bases. The CDR3 length is 14 residues. Germline loops: CDR1 SGHTA, CDR2 FQGTGA. V was pared by 5 bases and J by 6 bases, with 13 bases between. CDR3 protein: CASSQTSTPGELFF. CDR3 bases: TGTGCCAGCAGCCAAACTAGTACCCCCGGGGAGCTGTTTTTT.

The V and J genes are TRBV5-5 and TRBJ1-2; D is ambiguous. The CDR3 extends over 15 amino acids. V was trimmed by 1 base and J by 6 bases, leaving 16 bases between them. The germline V gene encodes CDR1 SGHKS and CDR2 YYEKEE (reference sequence). The CDR3 DNA sequence: TGTGCCAGCAGCTTGCATCCCGAAAGAAACAATGGCTACACCTTC. It translates to CASSLHPERNNGYTF.